The following is a T cell receptor (beta chain) sequence with its context. The antigen remains undetermined. Germline CDR1 reads LNHDA; CDR2 reads SQIVND (reference sequence). V was trimmed by 3 bases and J by 0 bases, leaving 11 bases between them. The CDR3 sequence is 15 residues long. Generated by immunoSEQ multiplex PCR, the TCRdb table keeps only in-frame clones and is missing some. The sample carries roughly 200,000 clones, 70% to 90% recorded once. This sample was taken from a study of T cell responses to AZD1222 COVID-19 vaccine. Overall study results and limits: Most donors were white British, females outnumbered males, and clonal diversity was possibly underestimated. Reports say nearly half of spike-specific TCRs go after unmutated variant regions. Researchers report vaccine-associated CD4 TCRs spanning spike, with dominance at 160-218 and 743-854.

The material sequenced was peripheral blood, taken on day 0 of AZD1222 vaccination. The rearrangement links TRBV19 to TRBJ1-2; tentative D call: TRBD1 (6 bases). The TCR originated in an adult in good health. CDR3 sequence (DNA): TGTGCCAGTAGTATGGCGGGACACGCTAACTATGGCTACACCTTC. This translates into CASSMAGHANYGYTF.